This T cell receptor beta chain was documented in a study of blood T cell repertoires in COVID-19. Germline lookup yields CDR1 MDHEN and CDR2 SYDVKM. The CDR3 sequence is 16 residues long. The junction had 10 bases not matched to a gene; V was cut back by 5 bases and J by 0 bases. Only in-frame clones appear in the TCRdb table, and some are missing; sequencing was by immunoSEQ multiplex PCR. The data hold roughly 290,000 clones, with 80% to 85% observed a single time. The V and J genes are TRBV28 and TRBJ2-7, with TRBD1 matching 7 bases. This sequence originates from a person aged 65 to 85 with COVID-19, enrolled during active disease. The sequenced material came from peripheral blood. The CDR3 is CASSKRDRTSSYEQYF. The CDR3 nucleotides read TGTGCCAGCAGTAAACGGGACAGAACAAGCTCCTACGAGCAGTACTTC.